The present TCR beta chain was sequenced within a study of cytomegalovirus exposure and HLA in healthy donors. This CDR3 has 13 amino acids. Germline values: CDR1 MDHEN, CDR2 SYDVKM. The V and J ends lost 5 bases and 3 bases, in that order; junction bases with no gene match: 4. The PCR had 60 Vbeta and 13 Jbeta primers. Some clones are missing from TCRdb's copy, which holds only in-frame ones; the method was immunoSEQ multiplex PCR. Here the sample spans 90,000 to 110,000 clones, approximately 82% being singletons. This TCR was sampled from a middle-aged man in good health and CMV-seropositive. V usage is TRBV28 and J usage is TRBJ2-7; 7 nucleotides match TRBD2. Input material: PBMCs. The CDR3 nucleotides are TGTGCCAGCAGTCTCGGGGGGTACTACGAGCAGTACTTC. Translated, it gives CASSLGGYYEQYF.